This TCR beta chain comes out of a study of T cell responses to AZD1222 COVID-19 vaccine. Remarks on this clone: The antigen is unknown.

TCRdb's copy holds only in-frame clones and misses some; the assay was immunoSEQ multiplex PCR. The sample includes around 84,000 clones, around 90% of them seen just once. Findings and caveats of the study: Targets within unmutated variant regions were reportedly found for nearly half of spike-specific TCRs. There were mostly white British donors and more females than males, and clonal diversity was possibly underestimated.

The CDR3 totals 18 residues. CDR1 is MGHDK, CDR2 SYGVNS, per germline. V shed 6 bases and J shed 1 base, with 22 bases lying between them. The starting material was peripheral blood, obtained on day 0 of AZD1222 vaccination. The rearrangement joins TRBV25-1 to TRBJ2-1; tentatively, D is TRBD1 or TRBD2 (6 bases each). The clonotype comes from an adult in good health. This CDR3 is CASRASRGRSPSYNEQFF. The CDR3 DNA sequence: TGTGCCAGCAGAGCTTCAAGGGGGAGGTCACCATCCTACAATGAGCAGTTCTTC.